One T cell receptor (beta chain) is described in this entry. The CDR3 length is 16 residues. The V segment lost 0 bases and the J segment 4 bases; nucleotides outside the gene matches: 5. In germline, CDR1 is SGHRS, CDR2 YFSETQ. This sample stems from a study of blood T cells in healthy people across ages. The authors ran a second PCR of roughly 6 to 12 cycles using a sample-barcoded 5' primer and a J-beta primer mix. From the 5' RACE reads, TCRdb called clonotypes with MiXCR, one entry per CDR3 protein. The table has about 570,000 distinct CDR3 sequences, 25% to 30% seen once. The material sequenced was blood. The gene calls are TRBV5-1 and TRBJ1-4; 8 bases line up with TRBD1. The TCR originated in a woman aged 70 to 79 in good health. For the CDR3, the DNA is TGCGCCAGCAGCTTGGCCCCGACAGGGGTTAATGAAAAACTGTTTTTT. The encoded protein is CASSLAPTGVNEKLFF.